This TCR beta chain was retrieved from a study of cytomegalovirus exposure and HLA in healthy donors. Study-wide results and limits: Productive rates of about 90% or about 30% were seen for most TCR beta V segments in an earlier analysis. Analyses of presence and absence presupposed an approximately uniform sequencing depth across donors. The authors judged a highly shared variant cluster likely a sequencing artifact. In a later analysis, several top co-occurrence clusters appeared linked to parvovirus B19, influenza, CMV and Epstein-Barr virus.

This clone was counted only a few times. Its antigen is unidentified. PCR amplification relied on 60 Vbeta primers (plus 13 Jbeta primers). Profiling relied on immunoSEQ multiplex PCR, and the TCRdb table lists in-frame clones only, not all of them. The repertoire consists of about 89,000 clones, with roughly a tenth occurring once and the leading ten covering approximately 5.1%. Germline V gene data show CDR1 as MDHEN and CDR2 as SYDVKM. CDR3 length: 15 amino acids. Trimming removed 4 bases at V and 6 bases at J, with 16 bases between. This sequence joins TRBV28 and TRBJ1-5, with TRBD1 as a possible D gene (6 bases). Specimen: PBMCs. This receptor was taken from a man aged 50 or older in good health and CMV-seropositive. The CDR3 is CASSSPGGAGQPQHF. CDR3 coding DNA: TGTGCCAGCAGTTCCCCTGGGGGGGCCGGTCAGCCCCAGCATTTT. The full variable domain, in which reference TRBV28 and TRBJ1-5 provide the parts outside the CDR3, is DVKVTQSSRYLVKRTGEKVFLECVQDMDHENMFWYRQDPGLGLRLIYFSYDVKMKEKGDIPEGYSVSREKKERFSLILESASTNQTSMYLCASSSPGGAGQPQHFGDGTRLSIL.